This TCR beta chain stems from a study of blood T cells in healthy people across ages (dated by TCRdb to between 2015 and 2016). About the investigation overall: In model experiments, roughly one uniquely barcoded TCR beta cDNA molecule per two T cells was captured by template switching. Two additional independent replicas of 1 million unique cDNA reads from the same blood draw were analyzed for two donors (one aged 18 to 30 and one aged 80 or older). To track age-related changes in TCR beta repertoire diversity, the study relied on deep sequencing normalized with unique cDNA molecular identifiers. Donors were grouped into four age groups: young (average approximately 16 years), middle-aged (approximately 41), aged (62) and long-lived (just over 80). To avoid experimental bias, donors of different ages were distributed randomly across sequencing lanes. General conclusions and limits of the study: Compared with the aged group, more naive CD4+ T cells, fewer expanded clones and increased TCR diversity were shown by the long-lived group, suggesting age selection. Because profiling used bulk unsorted PBMCs, naive and antigen-experienced compartments could not be compared conclusively. A strong correlation was found between observed TCR beta diversity and the percentage of naive T cells measured by flow cytometry. Because the CMV infection status of the donors was unknown, age-related changes in expanded clonotypes may potentially have been confounded. Estimates of total diversity based on one million sequenced T cells were considered lower bounds and underestimates. As age increased, observed TCR beta diversity per million T cells dropped in a roughly linear way, and a significant reduction was already evident by age 40.

Receptor libraries were prepared by 5' RACE. Sequencing took place on an Illumina HiSeq 2500. A second PCR of roughly 7 to 12 cycles was performed with a sample-barcoded 5' primer and a J-beta primer mix. Each TCR beta cDNA molecule received a unique molecular identifier from a template-switch 5' adaptor carrying 12 random nucleotides. Each sample yielded at least 3 million CDR3-containing paired-end reads. The Mint cDNA synthesis kit, primed by a TRBC-specific oligonucleotide, was used to synthesize first-strand cDNA from all RNA. Following uracil-DNA glycosylase treatment, a first 18-cycle PCR with universal primers M1SS and BC2_uni_R was performed on all cDNA. Per the original workflow: Normalization of each sample was performed by random selection of 1 million high-quality reads, each carrying a distinct molecular identifier. Instead of being binned into consensus sequences, reads with shared molecular identifiers were discarded. MiTCR, set to a Q25 quality threshold and the strictest error-elimination algorithm, was used for CDR3 identification, clonotype clustering and error correction. Lower-bound total TCR beta diversity was estimated with a nonparametric unseen species model using Euler transformation. The public sequencing data were trimmed at Q25 with fastp and processed into clonotypes with MiXCR by TCRdb, which kept only in-frame beta chains. CDR3 protein sequences are deduplicated, and each keeps its most common genes and DNA. The V and J calls were not made by the authors but by TCRdb's processing. In this sample the table shows hundreds of thousands of distinct CDR3 sequences, 22% of which occur a single time. Under 25% of the sample is taken by the ten largest.

Worth noting for this clonotype: Its recognized antigen is unknown. Base qualities are not at hand, and no much larger clone is one base apart.

Donors were a few dozen systemically healthy Caucasian individuals from Russia aged roughly 6 to 100 years. Around 10 milliliters of peripheral blood were drawn from each donor into EDTA-treated Vacutainer tubes. Ficoll-Paque density-gradient centrifugation was used to isolate PBMCs, with at least 6 million obtained per sample. Total RNA was extracted from PBMCs with Trizol reagent, with at least 6 micrograms obtained per sample. Naive CD45RAhigh/CD27high T cell percentages were measured by flow cytometry on a PBMC aliquot from every donor. The CDR3 goes from the cysteine to the phenylalanine over 16 residues. Left in the record is the CDR3 DNA by itself, 48 bases read in frame from the first base. Per the germline V gene, SGHTA is the CDR1 and FQGNSA is the CDR2. V loses 5 bases at its end and J loses 0 bases; junction bases beyond the gene matches: 8.

This chain is built from TRBV7-2 and TRBJ1-2; 8 of the junction bases match TRBD1. Material for sequencing was blood. This receptor was obtained from a man aged 65 to 85 in good health. The DNA sequence reads TGTGCCAGCAGCCCCTATGGACAGGGTCCTAACTATGGCTACACCTTC. It translates as CASSPYGQGPNYGYTF.